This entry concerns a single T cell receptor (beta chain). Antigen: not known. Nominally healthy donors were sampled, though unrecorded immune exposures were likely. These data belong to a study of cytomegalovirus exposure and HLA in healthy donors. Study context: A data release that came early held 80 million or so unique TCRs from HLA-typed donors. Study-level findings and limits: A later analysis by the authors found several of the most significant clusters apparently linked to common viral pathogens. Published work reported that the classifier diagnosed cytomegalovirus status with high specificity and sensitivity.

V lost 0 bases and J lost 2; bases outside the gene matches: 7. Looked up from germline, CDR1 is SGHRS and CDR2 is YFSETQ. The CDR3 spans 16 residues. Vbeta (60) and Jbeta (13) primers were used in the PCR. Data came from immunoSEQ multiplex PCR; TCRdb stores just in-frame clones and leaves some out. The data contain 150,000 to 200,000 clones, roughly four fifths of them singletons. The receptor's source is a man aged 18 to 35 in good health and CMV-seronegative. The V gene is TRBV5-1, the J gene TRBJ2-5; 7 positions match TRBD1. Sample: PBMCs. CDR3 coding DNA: TGCGCCAGCAGCTTGGAGGGGGCCCCCCCTCAAGAGACCCAGTACTTC. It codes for CASSLEGAPPQETQYF.